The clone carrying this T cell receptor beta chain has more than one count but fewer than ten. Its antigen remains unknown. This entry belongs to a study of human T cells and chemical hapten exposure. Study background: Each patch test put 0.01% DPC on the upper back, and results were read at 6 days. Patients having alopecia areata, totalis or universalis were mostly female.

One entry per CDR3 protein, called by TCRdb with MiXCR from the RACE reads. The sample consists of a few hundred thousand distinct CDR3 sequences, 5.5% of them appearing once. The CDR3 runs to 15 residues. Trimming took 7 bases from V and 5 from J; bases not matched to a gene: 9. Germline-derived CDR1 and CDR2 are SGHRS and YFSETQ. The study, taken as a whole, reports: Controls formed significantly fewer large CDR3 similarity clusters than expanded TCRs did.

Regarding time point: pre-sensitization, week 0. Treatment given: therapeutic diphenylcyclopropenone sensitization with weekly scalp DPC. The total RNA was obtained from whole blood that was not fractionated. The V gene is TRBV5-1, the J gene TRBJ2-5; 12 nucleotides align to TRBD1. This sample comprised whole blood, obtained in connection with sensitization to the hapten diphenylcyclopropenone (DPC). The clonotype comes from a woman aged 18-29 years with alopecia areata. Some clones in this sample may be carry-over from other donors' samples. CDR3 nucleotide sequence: TGCGCCAGCTATCCGGGACAGGGGGCGTTGGAGACCCAGTACTTC. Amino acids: CASYPGQGALETQYF. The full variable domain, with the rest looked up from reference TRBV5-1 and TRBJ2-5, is KAGVTQTPRYLIKTRGQQVTLSCSPISGHRSVSWYQQTPGQGLQFLFEYFSETQRNKGNFPGRFSGRQFSNSRSEMNVSTLELGDSALYLCASYPGQGALETQYFGPGTRLLVL.